The text below deals with one T cell receptor (beta chain). The sample comes from a study of blood T cell repertoires in COVID-19. Clones were sequenced by immunoSEQ multiplex PCR, and TCRdb holds only the in-frame ones, with some missing. This sample has about 480,000 clones, with about 85% found just once. The TCR comes from a woman under 30 with acute COVID-19. Material for sequencing was PBMCs or T cells enriched from blood (not recorded which).

DNA for the CDR3: TGTGCCAGCAGCCCTCGAATGCGGGACAGGGGGCACCCCAGCTACAATGAGCAGTTCTTC. Translation gives CASSPRMRDRGHPSYNEQFF. The chain uses TRBV7-8 and TRBJ2-1; 12 bases map to TRBD1. V was pared by 5 bases and J by 3 bases, with 17 bases of the junction left unmatched. The CDR3 runs 20 residues. Germline CDR1 reads SGHVS; CDR2 reads FQNEAQ.